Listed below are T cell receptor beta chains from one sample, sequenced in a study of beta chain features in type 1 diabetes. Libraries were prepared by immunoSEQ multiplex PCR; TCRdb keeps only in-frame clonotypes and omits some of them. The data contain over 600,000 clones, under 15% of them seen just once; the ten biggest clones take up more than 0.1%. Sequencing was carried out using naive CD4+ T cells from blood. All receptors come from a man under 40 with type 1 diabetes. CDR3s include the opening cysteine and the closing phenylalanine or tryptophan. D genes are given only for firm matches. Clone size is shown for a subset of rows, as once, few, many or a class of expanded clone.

CDR3nt: TGTGCCTGGAGTCCGGGAGCCTACGAGCAGTACTTC
CDR3aa: CAWSPGAYEQYF
d_gene: NA
abundance: NA
len: 12
v_gene: TRBV30
j_gene: TRBJ2-7

CDR3nt: TGTGCCAGCAGCCTAGCGGGGGGCCTCTCAAAATGGCAGTACTTC
CDR3aa: CASSLAGGLSKWQYF
d_gene: TRBD2
abundance: few
len: 15
v_gene: TRBV7-2
j_gene: TRBJ2-7

CDR3nt: TGTGCCAGCAGCTTTACAGGCGTTACGCAGTATTTT
CDR3aa: CASSFTGVTQYF
d_gene: NA
abundance: few
len: 12
v_gene: TRBV11-2
j_gene: TRBJ2-3

CDR3nt: TGTGCCAGCAGCTGGGCCTACGAGCAGTACTTC
CDR3aa: CASSWAYEQYF
d_gene: NA
abundance: few
len: 11
v_gene: TRBV7-9
j_gene: TRBJ2-7

CDR3nt: TGTGCCAGCTCATTTCTTATCCAGGGTTCATACGAGCAGTACTTC
CDR3aa: CASSFLIQGSYEQYF
d_gene: NA
abundance: NA
len: 15
v_gene: TRBV18
j_gene: TRBJ2-7

CDR3nt: TGTGCCAGCAGCCACGACAGCTACGAGCAGTACTTC
CDR3aa: CASSHDSYEQYF
d_gene: NA
abundance: NA
len: 12
v_gene: TRBV9
j_gene: TRBJ2-7

CDR3nt: TGTGCCAGCAGCTTTGTTCCAGCCCCGGGGACCGGGGAGCTGTTTTTT
CDR3aa: CASSFVPAPGTGELFF
d_gene: NA
abundance: NA
len: 16
v_gene: TRBV11-3
j_gene: TRBJ2-2

CDR3nt: TGTGCCTGGTCTACGCGGGGGAACTATGGCTACACCTTC
CDR3aa: CAWSTRGNYGYTF
d_gene: NA
abundance: few
len: 13
v_gene: TRBV30
j_gene: TRBJ1-2

CDR3nt: TGTGCCAGCAGCTTCAATCGCCCGGGACAGGGGGTAAATGAGCAGTTCTTC
CDR3aa: CASSFNRPGQGVNEQFF
d_gene: TRBD1
abundance: few
len: 17
v_gene: TRBV7-9
j_gene: TRBJ2-1

CDR3nt: TGTGCAAGTCGTTCCAGACAGGGACCTAATGAAAAACTGTTTTTT
CDR3aa: CASRSRQGPNEKLFF
d_gene: NA
abundance: NA
len: 15
v_gene: TRBV12-2
j_gene: TRBJ1-4

CDR3nt: TGTGCCATCAGTTCACAGGGGGCAGATGAGCAGTTCTTC
CDR3aa: CAISSQGADEQFF
d_gene: TRBD1
abundance: few
len: 13
v_gene: TRBV10-3
j_gene: TRBJ2-1

CDR3nt: TGTGCCAGCAGCTCCAGTGGGATAAGTCAGCCCCAGCATTTT
CDR3aa: CASSSSGISQPQHF
d_gene: NA
abundance: few
len: 14
v_gene: TRBV7-2
j_gene: TRBJ1-5

CDR3nt: TGCAGCGTTGAAGATCAAAGCAGGGGGATCCGCTATGGCTACACCTTC
CDR3aa: CSVEDQSRGIRYGYTF
d_gene: TRBD1
abundance: few
len: 16
v_gene: TRBV29-1
j_gene: TRBJ1-2

CDR3nt: TGTGCCAGCAGCCTCGAAGGGACAGGAGGACAGCCCCAGCATTTT
CDR3aa: CASSLEGTGGQPQHF
d_gene: TRBD1
abundance: NA
len: 15
v_gene: TRBV7-2
j_gene: TRBJ1-5

CDR3nt: TGCGCCAGCAGTTCCACAGGGGCCTACGAGCAGTACTTC
CDR3aa: CASSSTGAYEQYF
d_gene: TRBD1
abundance: NA
len: 13
v_gene: TRBV5-1
j_gene: TRBJ2-7

CDR3nt: TGTGCCAGCTCACCACCGGTAGCCCCCTACAATGAGCAGTTCTTC
CDR3aa: CASSPPVAPYNEQFF
d_gene: NA
abundance: few
len: 15
v_gene: TRBV18
j_gene: TRBJ2-1

CDR3nt: TGCGCCAGCAGCGCCGGGACTAGCGGGGTGAACACCGGGGAGCTGTTTTTT
CDR3aa: CASSAGTSGVNTGELFF
d_gene: TRBD2
abundance: NA
len: 17
v_gene: TRBV5-1
j_gene: TRBJ2-2

CDR3nt: TGCAGCGTTGGCGAGTGGGGGTCGGCTAATGAAAAACTGTTTTTT
CDR3aa: CSVGEWGSANEKLFF
d_gene: NA
abundance: NA
len: 15
v_gene: TRBV29-1
j_gene: TRBJ1-4

CDR3nt: TGCAGCGTTGGGCAGGCGAACACTGAAGCTTTCTTT
CDR3aa: CSVGQANTEAFF
d_gene: NA
abundance: few
len: 12
v_gene: TRBV29-1
j_gene: TRBJ1-1

CDR3nt: TGTGCCAGCAGCGTATCGGGACTGGACACTGAAGCTTTCTTT
CDR3aa: CASSVSGLDTEAFF
d_gene: NA
abundance: NA
len: 14
v_gene: TRBV9
j_gene: TRBJ1-1

CDR3nt: TGTGCCAGTAGTTTCCAGGGCGGCAATTCACCCCTCCACTTT
CDR3aa: CASSFQGGNSPLHF
d_gene: NA
abundance: few
len: 14
v_gene: TRBV19
j_gene: TRBJ1-6

CDR3nt: TGTGCCAGCAGCGTAGGGGAGGGGAGTACAGATACGCAGTATTTT
CDR3aa: CASSVGEGSTDTQYF
d_gene: TRBD2
abundance: NA
len: 15
v_gene: TRBV9
j_gene: TRBJ2-3

CDR3nt: TGTGCCAGCAGTGGAAGGACACCGTGGAACTACAATGAGCAGTTCTTC
CDR3aa: CASSGRTPWNYNEQFF
d_gene: NA
abundance: few
len: 16
v_gene: TRBV27
j_gene: TRBJ2-1

CDR3nt: TGTGCCAGCAGTCTCTCGGCAGGGCCTTCCTACGAGCAGTACTTC
CDR3aa: CASSLSAGPSYEQYF
d_gene: NA
abundance: NA
len: 15
v_gene: TRBV6-5
j_gene: TRBJ2-7

CDR3nt: TGTGCCAGCAGCCGACAGGGGGACGGCTACACCTTC
CDR3aa: CASSRQGDGYTF
d_gene: TRBD1
abundance: NA
len: 12
v_gene: TRBV6-6
j_gene: TRBJ1-2

CDR3nt: TGTGCCAGCAGTCGGACTAGCGGGGGGGCCCCGTTCTTC
CDR3aa: CASSRTSGGAPFF
d_gene: TRBD2
abundance: NA
len: 13
v_gene: TRBV28
j_gene: TRBJ2-1

CDR3nt: TGTGCCAGCAGTTACTCGAGCACAGATACGCAGTATTTT
CDR3aa: CASSYSSTDTQYF
d_gene: NA
abundance: NA
len: 13
v_gene: TRBV6-5
j_gene: TRBJ2-3

CDR3nt: TGTGCCAGCAGCTTAGGTCTAGCAACAGATACGCAGTATTTT
CDR3aa: CASSLGLATDTQYF
d_gene: NA
abundance: few
len: 14
v_gene: TRBV7-2
j_gene: TRBJ2-3

CDR3nt: TGTGCCAGCAGCGCAGGGGAGGCTGGGGCCAACGTCCTGACTTTC
CDR3aa: CASSAGEAGANVLTF
d_gene: NA
abundance: few
len: 15
v_gene: TRBV9
j_gene: TRBJ2-6

CDR3nt: TGTGCCAGCAGCCAAGTGGTCTTGGGAGAGACCCAGTACTTC
CDR3aa: CASSQVVLGETQYF
d_gene: NA
abundance: few
len: 14
v_gene: TRBV14
j_gene: TRBJ2-5

CDR3nt: TGCAGCGTCGGCCCTAAGGGACTCCTGCGTGGCACAGATACGCAGTATTTT
CDR3aa: CSVGPKGLLRGTDTQYF
d_gene: NA
abundance: NA
len: 17
v_gene: TRBV29-1
j_gene: TRBJ2-3

CDR3nt: TGTGCCAGTAGTAGGACGGGACAGCTCTCTGGAAACACCATATATTTT
CDR3aa: CASSRTGQLSGNTIYF
d_gene: TRBD1
abundance: NA
len: 16
v_gene: TRBV19
j_gene: TRBJ1-3

CDR3nt: TGTGCCAGCAGCTTAGGTTACAATGAGCAGTTCTTC
CDR3aa: CASSLGYNEQFF
d_gene: NA
abundance: NA
len: 12
v_gene: TRBV7-2
j_gene: TRBJ2-1

CDR3nt: TGTGCCAGCAGCTCCTCGCGGTTAGCTAACTACGGCTACACCTTC
CDR3aa: CASSSSRLANYGYTF
d_gene: NA
abundance: few
len: 15
v_gene: TRBV11-2
j_gene: TRBJ1-2

CDR3nt: TGTGCCAGCAGTCCTGGCCCAGCGGGGGAGCAGTACTTC
CDR3aa: CASSPGPAGEQYF
d_gene: TRBD2
abundance: few
len: 13
v_gene: TRBV5-4
j_gene: TRBJ2-7

CDR3nt: TGTGCCAGCAGCTTTCGGAGGCAGGCCCTGGGCTACGAGCAGTACTTC
CDR3aa: CASSFRRQALGYEQYF
d_gene: NA
abundance: NA
len: 16
v_gene: TRBV11-2
j_gene: TRBJ2-7

CDR3nt: TGTGCCAGCAGTGTACAAGCGGGGGGCCCCCCAGAGACCCAGTACTTC
CDR3aa: CASSVQAGGPPETQYF
d_gene: TRBD2
abundance: few
len: 16
v_gene: TRBV2
j_gene: TRBJ2-5

CDR3nt: TGTGCCAGCAGCCAAGGTCACTTAGAGACCCAGTACTTC
CDR3aa: CASSQGHLETQYF
d_gene: NA
abundance: NA
len: 13
v_gene: TRBV7-3
j_gene: TRBJ2-5

CDR3nt: TGTGCCAGCAGCTTAAATCAAGGGCAGCAAGAGACCCAGTACTTC
CDR3aa: CASSLNQGQQETQYF
d_gene: NA
abundance: few
len: 15
v_gene: TRBV7-2
j_gene: TRBJ2-5

CDR3nt: TGTGCCAGCAGCTTGACCGGGACAGGCAAAAATTCACCCCTCCACTTT
CDR3aa: CASSLTGTGKNSPLHF
d_gene: TRBD1
abundance: NA
len: 16
v_gene: TRBV5-6
j_gene: TRBJ1-6

CDR3nt: TGTGCCAGCAGCCTTGGCGGGGGGAACAGGGGGCCGGGTACGCAGTATTTT
CDR3aa: CASSLGGGNRGPGTQYF
d_gene: NA
abundance: NA
len: 17
v_gene: TRBV5-4
j_gene: TRBJ2-3

CDR3nt: TGTGCCACCGCCCTCGGCCAGGGAACCGGGGAGCTGTTTTTT
CDR3aa: CATALGQGTGELFF
d_gene: NA
abundance: few
len: 14
v_gene: TRBV15
j_gene: TRBJ2-2

CDR3nt: TGTGCCAGCTCACCGACAGGGTCGCGTCAGCCCCAGCATTTT
CDR3aa: CASSPTGSRQPQHF
d_gene: TRBD1
abundance: few
len: 14
v_gene: TRBV18
j_gene: TRBJ1-5

CDR3nt: TGTGCCAGCAGAAGCGGGAGTCTATTCAATCAGCCCCAGCATTTT
CDR3aa: CASRSGSLFNQPQHF
d_gene: NA
abundance: NA
len: 15
v_gene: TRBV6-6
j_gene: TRBJ1-5

CDR3nt: TGTGCCAGCAGCTTAAAGGTAGGCGTCTCCTACAATGAGCAGTTCTTC
CDR3aa: CASSLKVGVSYNEQFF
d_gene: NA
abundance: NA
len: 16
v_gene: TRBV7-2
j_gene: TRBJ2-1

CDR3nt: TGTGCCAGCAGCTTTGGGGATAATTCACCCCTCCACTTT
CDR3aa: CASSFGDNSPLHF
d_gene: NA
abundance: NA
len: 13
v_gene: TRBV5-6
j_gene: TRBJ1-6

CDR3nt: TGCAGCGTTCAGTCGGCTTTCTATGGCTACACCTTC
CDR3aa: CSVQSAFYGYTF
d_gene: NA
abundance: NA
len: 12
v_gene: TRBV29-1
j_gene: TRBJ1-2

CDR3nt: TGTGCCAGCAGCAGCCCTAGCGGGGGGCGCACAGATACGCAGTATTTT
CDR3aa: CASSSPSGGRTDTQYF
d_gene: TRBD2
abundance: NA
len: 16
v_gene: TRBV7-2
j_gene: TRBJ2-3

CDR3nt: TGTGCCAGCAGCAAGGTACTTGGGGAGACCCAGTACTTC
CDR3aa: CASSKVLGETQYF
d_gene: NA
abundance: NA
len: 13
v_gene: TRBV5-4
j_gene: TRBJ2-5

CDR3nt: TGTGCCAGTAGTAATCAGGCCAGGGTCCAAGCGACCCAGTACTTC
CDR3aa: CASSNQARVQATQYF
d_gene: NA
abundance: few
len: 15
v_gene: TRBV19
j_gene: TRBJ2-5

CDR3nt: TGTGCCAGCAGCGCAGCGGGACAAAGCACAGATACGCAGTATTTT
CDR3aa: CASSAAGQSTDTQYF
d_gene: NA
abundance: few
len: 15
v_gene: TRBV9
j_gene: TRBJ2-3

CDR3nt: TGTGCCAGCAGGAGGGAGGTATCAGATACGCAGTATTTT
CDR3aa: CASRREVSDTQYF
d_gene: NA
abundance: NA
len: 13
v_gene: TRBV9
j_gene: TRBJ2-3

CDR3nt: TGTGCCAGCAGCGTAGTCGGGAACACCGGGGAGCTGTTTTTT
CDR3aa: CASSVVGNTGELFF
d_gene: NA
abundance: NA
len: 14
v_gene: TRBV9
j_gene: TRBJ2-2